The 24 T cell receptor beta chains presented below share a single source sample, sequenced in a study of molecular identifiers for immune sequencing clone quantification. TCRdb reanalysed the PCR reads using MiXCR and keeps one entry per CDR3 protein. The sample consists of about 40,000 distinct CDR3 sequences, approximately 17% of them appearing once. The sequencing input was naive CD8+ T cells from blood, with Jurkat cell RNA spiked in. Specified subset: FACS-sorted CD8+CD4-CCR7+CD45RA+ naive T cells. These receptors all stem from a human donor in good health. Some libraries in this study had Jurkat cell RNA spiked in.

This clonotype occurred many times. The chain joins TRBV10-3 to TRBJ2-3, with 7 bases fitting TRBD2. This CDR3 has 14 residues. V shed 5 bases and J 4 bases; nucleotides not matched to a gene: 6. Germline V gene lookup returns CDR1 ENHRY and CDR2 SYGVKD. CDR3 DNA sequence: TGTGCCATCAGTTTAGGACTAGTAGCAGATACGCAGTATTTT. It codes for CAISLGLVADTQYF.

This clonotype was detected only once. The J gene is TRBJ2-1, the V gene TRBV11-3; D perhaps matches TRBD1 (6 bases). CDR1 is SGHNT and CDR2 is YENEEA in the germline V gene. Trimming took 2 bases from V and 7 from J, leaving 15 bases between them. The CDR3 loop spans 15 amino acids. CDR3 amino acids: CASSLNRVPTNEQFF. The CDR3 nucleotides read TGTGCCAGCAGCTTAAACAGGGTTCCTACAAATGAGCAGTTCTTC.

This clonotype was counted many times. The chain has TRBV11-2 and TRBJ2-5; 7 nucleotides line up with TRBD2. Germline values: CDR1 SGHAT, CDR2 FQNNGV. The CDR3 loop spans 16 amino acids. With 5 bases clipped from V and 5 bases from J, the junction kept 14 bases outside the gene matches. The CDR3 nucleotides are TGTGCCAGCAGCCGTCCGGGGGGAGGGAGAGATGAGACCCAGTACTTC. Translation: CASSRPGGGRDETQYF.

This chain links TRBV4-3 with TRBJ2-2; D is uncertain. Trimming pared 0 bases from V and 0 bases from J, leaving 14 bases between. The CDR3 consists of 18 residues. Germline loops: CDR1 LGHNA, CDR2 YSLEER. CDR3 sequence reads: CASSQDFFDNTNTGELFF. As DNA, the CDR3 is TGCGCCAGCAGCCAAGATTTTTTCGACAACACGAACACCGGGGAGCTGTTTTTT.

This clonotype was picked up one time. Being one base from a much bigger clone, this may be a read error. The chain uses TRBV20-1 and TRBJ2-7; D is perhaps TRBD1 (6 bases). This CDR3 comprises 17 residues. V was trimmed by 6 bases and J by 2 bases, leaving 26 bases between them. CDR1 is DFQATT, CDR2 SNEGSKA, per germline (reference sequence). The CDR3 region has the DNA TGCAGTGCCCAGGACAGACTTTTCCCCCTATCTCCCTACGAGCAGTACTTC. Translated: CSAQDRLFPLSPYEQYF.

With regard to this clonotype: This may be a read error, as it is one base from a much larger clone. This chain connects TRBV14 to TRBJ1-5; D is perhaps TRBD1 (5 bases). Germline CDR1 reads SGHDN; CDR2 reads FVKESK. Deletions cut 5 bases from V and 3 bases from J, with 8 bases between. The CDR3 length is 13 residues. The CDR3 protein is CASSKQDNQPQHF. The CDR3 DNA is TGTGCCAGCAGCAAACAGGACAATCAGCCCCAGCATTTT.

The chain recombines TRBV2 with TRBJ2-3; 13 positions agree with TRBD2. This CDR3 is 14 amino acids long. Germline-derived CDR1 and CDR2 are SNHLY and FYNNEI. Trimming cost V 10 bases and J 5 bases; bases outside gene matches: 6. The CDR3 spells CATKGTSGIDTQYF. CDR3 DNA: TGTGCCACGAAGGGGACTAGCGGGATAGATACGCAGTATTTT.

The rearrangement joins TRBV19 to TRBJ1-1; a possible D gene is TRBD1 (5 bases). Germline V gene lookup returns CDR1 LNHDA and CDR2 SQIVND (reference sequence). The ends were cut back, 6 bases at V and 4 bases at J, with 12 bases in the middle. This CDR3 contains 13 residues. The CDR3 sequence is CASRSGGVTEAFF. The CDR3 DNA follows: TGTGCCAGTAGGAGCGGGGGTGTCACTGAAGCTTTCTTT.

The sample holds many counts of this clonotype. The rearrangement uses TRBV13 and TRBJ1-1, with D possibly being TRBD1 (5 bases). This CDR3 has 13 amino acids. Germline CDR1 and CDR2: PRHDT and FYEKMQ (reference sequence). Trimming took off 5 bases at V and 1 base at J, with 8 bases between the two ends. The CDR3 region has the DNA TGTGCCAGCAGCCGGGGCGGGAACACTGAAGCTTTCTTT. This codes for CASSRGGNTEAFF. Filled out from reference TRBV13 and TRBJ1-1, the complete variable domain reads AAGVIQSPRHLIKEKRETATLKCYPIPRHDTVYWYQQGPGQDPQFLISFYEKMQSDKGSIPDRFSAQQFSDYHSELNMSSLELGDSALYFCASSRGGNTEAFFGQGTRLTVV.

In this sample, this clonotype turned up many times. This rearrangement joins TRBV19 to TRBJ2-1, with a weak D call TRBD2 (6 bases). The germline CDR1 and CDR2 sequences are LNHDA and SQIVND (reference sequence). This CDR3 comprises 13 residues. V gave up 3 bases and J gave up 7 bases, with 10 bases separating them. CDR3 sequence: CASSIQGGNEQFF. The CDR3 nucleotides read TGTGCCAGTAGTATTCAAGGAGGGAATGAGCAGTTCTTC. The variable domain in full, completed from reference TRBV19 and TRBJ2-1, reads DGGITQSPKYLFRKEGQNVTLSCEQNLNHDAMYWYRQDPGQGLRLIYYSQIVNDFQKGDIAEGYSVSREKKESFPLTVTSAQKNPTAFYLCASSIQGGNEQFFGPGTRLTVL.

To note about this clonotype: A read error may produce the germline difference seen at one junction end. The V gene is TRBV29-1, the J gene TRBJ2-1; possible D gene TRBD1, 6 bases. The length of the CDR3 is 12 residues. Germline CDR1 and CDR2: SQVTM and ANQGSEA. The CDR3 nucleotides are TGCAGCGCCTCACCGGGACACAATGAGCAGCTCTTC. It yields the protein CSASPGHNEQLF.

The J gene is TRBJ2-1, the V gene TRBV19; 8 bases are shared with TRBD2. Trimming took 7 bases from V and 7 from J; bases not matched to a gene: 12. The CDR3 totals 15 residues. Germline CDR1 is LNHDA and CDR2 is SQIVND (reference sequence). The CDR3 DNA reads as TGTGCCAGTACCCCCGTCGGGAGGGCCGCAAATGAGCAGTTCTTC. This sequence encodes CASTPVGRAANEQFF. The variable domain in full, with the rest retrieved from reference TRBV19 and TRBJ2-1, is DGGITQSPKYLFRKEGQNVTLSCEQNLNHDAMYWYRQDPGQGLRLIYYSQIVNDFQKGDIAEGYSVSREKKESFPLTVTSAQKNPTAFYLCASTPVGRAANEQFFGPGTRLTVL.

This clonotype occurred many times. This sequence joins TRBV20-1 and TRBJ1-2; no clear D gene. V lost 0 bases and J lost 3, with 8 bases in between. Germline V lookup: CDR1 DFQATT, CDR2 SNEGSKA (reference sequence). CDR3 size: 13 residues. DNA of the CDR3: TGCAGTGCTAGAGATCAAACCGACTATGGCTACACCTTC. Amino acids: CSARDQTDYGYTF.

This clonotype occurred many times. This rearrangement joins TRBV6-1 to TRBJ2-3; 7 nucleotides line up with TRBD1. The ends lost 4 bases at V and 2 bases at J; junction bases unmatched: 3. Germline CDR1 and CDR2: MNHNS and SASEGT. This CDR3 is 14 amino acids long. CDR3 sequence (DNA): TGTGCCAGCAGTGCACAGGGGCCCACAGATACGCAGTATTTT. Its protein is CASSAQGPTDTQYF.

As regards this clonotype: A much more abundant neighbour one base away suggests this may be a read error. The V gene is TRBV9, the J gene TRBJ2-2, with TRBD2 identical over 8 bases. Germline values: CDR1 SGDLS, CDR2 YYNGEE. The CDR3 is 17 amino acids. The CDR3 DNA follows: TGTGCCAGCAGCGCCCCGCGGGGGGAAGCGAACACCAGGGAGCTGTTTTTT. Translation: CASSAPRGEANTRELFF.

This clonotype has just a few counts. The gene calls are TRBV6-5 and TRBJ1-1; possibly TRBD1 for D (5 bases). V dropped 5 bases and J dropped 1 base, with 23 bases sitting between them. Germline V gene sequence: CDR1 MNHEY, CDR2 SVGAGI. This CDR3 comprises 18 residues. CDR3 bases: TGTGCCAGCAGTCCAACCAGGGTGCGATTCCTGGCGAACACTGAAGCTTTCTTT. Protein: CASSPTRVRFLANTEAFF.

This clonotype was detected ten times or more. The gene calls are TRBV5-6 and TRBJ2-1; D unclear. The CDR3 is 14 amino acids. The germline V and J ends were trimmed by 0 bases and 8 bases, with 12 bases remaining between them. Germline lookup yields CDR1 SGHDT and CDR2 YYEEEE. The DNA for the CDR3 is TGTGCCAGCAGCTTGGTATCGGGTAGGGATGAGCAGTTCTTC. It yields the protein CASSLVSGRDEQFF. Drawing the rest from reference TRBV5-6 and TRBJ2-1, the complete variable domain is DAGVTQSPTHLIKTRGQQVTLRCSPKSGHDTVSWYQQALGQGPQFIFQYYEEEERQRGNFPDRFSGHQFPNYSSELNVNALLLGDSALYLCASSLVSGRDEQFFGPGTRLTVL.

Concerning this clonotype itself: One base away lies a much larger clone, so this may be a sequencing read error. The DNA for the CDR3 is TGTGCCAGCGGTTTAGGTCTACAGTCCTACGAGCAGTACTTC. The encoded protein is CASGLGLQSYEQYF. The chain carries TRBV12-3 or TRBV12-4 and TRBJ2-7; no clear D. The CDR3 runs 14 residues.

Remarks on this clonotype: A much larger clone differs from this one at a single base, so this may be a read error. This chain joins TRBV29-1 and TRBJ2-5, with D possibly being TRBD1 or TRBD2 (5 bases each). The CDR3 sequence is 13 residues long. The germline CDR1 and CDR2 sequences are SQVTM and ANQGSEA. The CDR3 nucleotides read TGCAGCGTTGAAGGCAGGGACCAAGAGACCCTGTACTTC. Encoded protein: CSVEGRDQETLYF.

A few counts support this clonotype. The rearrangement uses TRBV28 and TRBJ2-3; no firm D call. Trimming stripped 4 bases from V and 0 bases from J, with 14 bases between. Germline values: CDR1 MDHEN, CDR2 SYDVKM. The CDR3 sequence is 16 residues long. The CDR3 is CASSSLRIASTDTQYF. The CDR3 coding sequence is TGTGCCAGCAGTTCCCTTAGAATAGCTAGCACAGATACGCAGTATTTT.

The sample holds a few counts of this clonotype. A much bigger clone sits one base away, suggesting this may be a read error. The conserved closing phenylalanine or tryptophan is absent in this CDR3, likely reflecting a read error. CDR3 sequence reads: CASSVDRNTEAFL. The DNA of the CDR3 is TGTGCCAGCAGCGTAGACAGGAACACTGAAGCTTTCCTT. The chain employs TRBV9 and TRBJ1-1; no definite D call. The CDR3 contains 13 residues. V was clipped by 0 bases and J by 1 base, with 4 bases between them. Germline CDR1 SGDLS, CDR2 YYNGEE.

This chain connects TRBV19 to TRBJ1-1; D remains ambiguous. Germline V lookup: CDR1 LNHDA, CDR2 SQIVND (reference sequence). The CDR3 runs to 13 residues. V lost 3 bases and J 1 base, leaving 6 bases between the germline ends. The CDR3, as DNA: TGTGCCAGTAGTATCAGGTGGAACACTGAAGCTTTCTTT. Residues: CASSIRWNTEAFF.

Many counts were recorded for this clonotype. This rearrangement joins TRBV20-1 to TRBJ2-1; weak D call: TRBD2 (5 bases). V was trimmed by 0 bases and J by 9 bases, leaving 15 bases between them. CDR3 size: 14 residues. Germline V gives CDR1 DFQATT, CDR2 SNEGSKA (reference sequence). CDR3 amino acids: CSARDSLGDGEQFF. The CDR3 DNA is TGCAGTGCTAGAGATAGTTTGGGAGACGGTGAGCAGTTCTTC.

In this sample, this clonotype turned up many times. The gene calls are TRBV10-3 and TRBJ2-7, with D tentatively TRBD2 (6 bases). Germline loops: CDR1 ENHRY, CDR2 SYGVKD. This CDR3 has 15 residues. V was pared by 7 bases and J by 0 bases, with 16 bases between. CDR3 sequence reads: CAIIVWRGSSYEQYF. DNA of the CDR3: TGTGCCATCATCGTGTGGAGGGGAAGCTCCTACGAGCAGTACTTC.